This T cell receptor beta chain was sequenced in a study of cytomegalovirus exposure and HLA in healthy donors. Study-level background: Of around 400 genotyped donors, 81% grouped in the Caucasian-associated ancestry cluster. Study conclusions and caveats: Data from an earlier analysis indicated that most TCR beta V segments were productive either about 87% or about 30% of the time.

The PCR had 60 Vbeta and 13 Jbeta primers. Method: immunoSEQ multiplex PCR; TCRdb's copy keeps in-frame clones and lacks some. Among around 83,000 clones listed, over 75% were seen once. Worth noting for this clone: Its antigen is undetermined.

This CDR3 has 13 amino acids. V was pared by 8 bases and J by 1 base, with 11 bases between. Germline V gene lookup returns CDR1 MNHEY and CDR2 SMNVEV (reference sequence). Sequencing input: PBMCs. The sequence was obtained from a male donor in good health and CMV-seropositive. The chain uses TRBV27 and TRBJ1-1, with a weak D call TRBD1 (6 bases). In DNA form, the CDR3 reads TGTGCCAGCGCATTGACAGGGAACACTGAAGCTTTCTTT. It yields the protein CASALTGNTEAFF.